A selection of T cell receptor beta chains follows, all from one sample in a study of glioma-infiltrating T cells. TCRdb fed the multiplex PCR reads into MiXCR, producing one record per CDR3 protein. The sample records 950 or so distinct CDR3 sequences, around three fifths being singletons. Sequencing input: glioma tissue, nonneoplastic brain tissue, or PBMCs (not recorded which). These receptors were taken from a human donor with low-grade glioma or glioblastoma, undergoing nonglioma brain surgery, or in good health (not recorded which). Each CDR3 is given with its conserved first and last residue. Each record gives: clone size, D gene, V gene, J gene, CDR3 DNA, CDR3 protein. A D gene is named only where the DNA matches it firmly. Clone size is given for some rows only: seen once, a few or many times, or a class if the clone is expanded.

>medium-sized|TRBD2|TRBV4-1|TRBJ2-1
TGCGCCAGCAGCCAAGATATAGGGGGACTAGGCTCCTACAATGAGCAGTTCTTC
CASSQDIGGLGSYNEQFF
>.|TRBD2|TRBV20-1|TRBJ2-5
TGCAGTGCCAGCAGGGGACTAGCGGGAGAGGGTAATCGTAGAGAGACCCAGTACTTC
CSASRGLAGEGNRRETQYF
>.|.|TRBV29-1|TRBJ2-1
TGTGGTGCTAGGCCGGGGTTCTGTGCTGAGCAGTTCTTC
CGARPGFCAEQFF
>.|TRBD1|TRBV7-2|TRBJ1-2
TGTGCCAGCAGCCAGAAAGGACAGGGGAATGGCTACACCTTC
CASSQKGQGNGYTF
>.|.|TRBV27|TRBJ1-1
TGTGCCAGCAGTACCGGCAACACTGAAGCTTTCTTT
CASSTGNTEAFF
>.|.|TRBV29-1|TRBJ1-1
TGCAGCGTTGTGATGGCGTCGCAGGGTGGAGCTGAAGCTTTCTTT
CSVVMASQGGAEAFF
>many|.|TRBV29-1|TRBJ2-4
TGCAGCGTTGAAGATGGTACAGCGGTTAGCATTCAGTACTTC
CSVEDGTAVSIQYF
>.|TRBD1|TRBV27|TRBJ2-3
TGTGCCAGCAGTGGTGATTGGACAGGGAGAACAGATACGCAGTATTTT
CASSGDWTGRTDTQYF
>.|TRBD1|TRBV18|TRBJ2-3
TGTGCCAGCTCATCAGGACAGGGGGCGACTGGCGGGAGAACAGATACGCAGTATTTT
CASSSGQGATGGRTDTQYF
>.|TRBD1|TRBV11-3|TRBJ1-1
TGTGCCAGCAGTACGGGACAGAACACAGAAGTCTTCTTT
CASSTGQNTEVFF
>.|TRBD2|TRBV20-1|TRBJ2-1
TGCAGTGATAGAGATACCACTAGCGGGGGGGCCCGATACAATGGGCAGTTCTTC
CSDRDTTSGGARYNGQFF
>once|.|TRBV15|TRBJ1-3
TGTGCCACCAGCAGATCTCTCATGGGGAGATATGGAAACACCATATATTTC
CATSRSLMGRYGNTIYF
>.|.|TRBV20-1|TRBJ1-1
TGCAGTGCTAGCAGCCCCGGACGGGGCGACACTGAAGCTTTCTTT
CSASSPGRGDTEAFF
>few|.|TRBV4-2|TRBJ2-3
TGTGCCAGCAGCGAGGGACCTAGCGCAGATACGCAGTATTTT
CASSEGPSADTQYF
>.|TRBD1|TRBV3-1|TRBJ2-5
TGTGCCAGCAGCCCAAGGACAGGAAGAGAGACCAAGTACTTC
CASSPRTGRETKYF
>.|.|TRBV25-1|TRBJ1-1
TGTGCCAGCAGTGAGGAGAAGGGGGACACTGAAGCTTTCTTT
CASSEEKGDTEAFF
>.|TRBD2|TRBV7-9|TRBJ2-5
TGTGCCAGCAGTACTGGACTAGCGGGAGAGACCCAGTACTTC
CASSTGLAGETQYF
>once|.|TRBV19|TRBJ1-5
TGTGCCAGTACCTCGGTGGACTCAGGCAATCAGCCCCAGCATTTT
CASTSVDSGNQPQHF
>.|.|TRBV7-4|TRBJ1-2
TGTGCAAGCAGCTTAGAGGGGAACTCCGACTACACCTTC
CASSLEGNSDYTF
>medium-sized|.|TRBV4-3|TRBJ2-2
TGCGCCAGCAGCCTAATTTTTTCATTAGGGTTCGGGGAGCTGTTTTTT
CASSLIFSLGFGELFF
>medium-sized|TRBD1|TRBV12-3/TRBV12-4|TRBJ1-1
TGTGCCAGCACCTTTACAGGGGCCCCGAACACTGAAGCTTTCTTT
CASTFTGAPNTEAFF
>.|.|TRBV4-1|TRBJ1-1
TGCGCCAGCAACCAGGCCCCTCTGAACCCTGAAGCTTTCTTT
CASNQAPLNPEAFF
>.|TRBD2|TRBV20-1|TRBJ2-1
TGCAGTGCCAGCAGCTCCGGGACTAGCGGTAGTGAGCAGTTCTTC
CSASSSGTSGSEQFF
>large|.|TRBV20-1|TRBJ2-3
TGCAGTGCTCTCCCGTGGGGGGCCACAGATACGCAGTATTTT
CSALPWGATDTQYF
>large|TRBD1|TRBV3-1|TRBJ2-5
TGTGCCAGCAGCCCGAGGACAGGGAGAGAGACCCAGTACTTC
CASSPRTGRETQYF
>large|.|TRBV2|TRBJ1-2
TGTGCCAGCAGTGCCGGCCTCAACTATGGCTACACCTTC
CASSAGLNYGYTF